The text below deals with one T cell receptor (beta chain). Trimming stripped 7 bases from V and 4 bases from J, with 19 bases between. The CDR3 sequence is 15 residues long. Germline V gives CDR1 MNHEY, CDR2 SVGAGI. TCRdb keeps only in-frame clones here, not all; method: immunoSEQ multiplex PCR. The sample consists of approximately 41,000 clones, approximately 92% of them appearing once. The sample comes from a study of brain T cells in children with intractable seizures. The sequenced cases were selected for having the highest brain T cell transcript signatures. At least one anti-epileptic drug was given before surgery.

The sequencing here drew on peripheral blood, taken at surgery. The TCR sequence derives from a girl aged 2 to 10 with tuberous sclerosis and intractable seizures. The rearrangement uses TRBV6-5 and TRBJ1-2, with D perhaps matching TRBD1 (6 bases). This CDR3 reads CASTPGRQAIYGYTF. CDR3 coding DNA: TGTGCCAGCACCCCGGGTAGACAGGCAATCTATGGCTACACCTTC.